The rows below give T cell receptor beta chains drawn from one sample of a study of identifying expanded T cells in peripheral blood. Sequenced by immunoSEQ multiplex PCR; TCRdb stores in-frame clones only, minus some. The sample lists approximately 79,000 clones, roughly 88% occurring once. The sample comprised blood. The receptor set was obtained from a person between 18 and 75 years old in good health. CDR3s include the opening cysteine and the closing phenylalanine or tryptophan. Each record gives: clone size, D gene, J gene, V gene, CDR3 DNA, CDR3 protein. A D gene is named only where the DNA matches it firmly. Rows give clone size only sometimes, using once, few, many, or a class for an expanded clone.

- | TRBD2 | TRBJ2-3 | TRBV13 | TGTGCCAGCAGCGGCGGGGGACTCCCCCGAGATACGCAGTATTTT | CASSGGGLPRDTQYF
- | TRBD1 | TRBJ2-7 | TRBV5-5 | TGTGCCAGCAGCCAAATAGACAGGGGCCCGAACTCCTACGAGCAGTACTTC | CASSQIDRGPNSYEQYF
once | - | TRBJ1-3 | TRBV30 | TGTGCCTGGAGGACAGGTCGTGGAAACACCATATATTTT | CAWRTGRGNTIYF
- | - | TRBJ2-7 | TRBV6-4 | TGTGCCAGCAGTGGATTCAAGCCGTACGAGCAGTACTTC | CASSGFKPYEQYF
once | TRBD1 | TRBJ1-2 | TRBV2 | TGTGCCAGCAGTCTAAGGACAGGGCAGTTGAGCGGCTACACCTTC | CASSLRTGQLSGYTF
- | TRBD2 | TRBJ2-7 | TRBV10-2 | TGCGCCAGCAGCAGACTAGCGGGAGTATGGGAGCAGTACTTC | CASSRLAGVWEQYF
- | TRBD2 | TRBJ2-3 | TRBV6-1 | TGTGCCAGCATTCTCTTCGGGGGGGGCACAGATACGCAGTATTTT | CASILFGGGTDTQYF
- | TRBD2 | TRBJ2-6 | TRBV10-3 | TGTGCCATCAGTGAGTACGGGAGGCAGGAAACTGGGGCCAACGTCCTGACTTTC | CAISEYGRQETGANVLTF
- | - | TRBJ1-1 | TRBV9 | TGTGCCAGCAGCGTAGCTGGGGGGAACACTGAAGCTTTCTTT | CASSVAGGNTEAFF
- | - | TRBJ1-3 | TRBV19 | TGTGCCAGTAATTCGGGTGGATCTGGAAACACCATATATTTT | CASNSGGSGNTIYF
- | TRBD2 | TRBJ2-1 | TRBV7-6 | TGTGCCAGCAGCTTACGGGGAGGGAGTTACAATGAGCAGTTCTTC | CASSLRGGSYNEQFF
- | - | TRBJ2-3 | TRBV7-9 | TGTGCCAGCACCCACGGGGACAATGGGCCCACAGATACGCAGTATTTT | CASTHGDNGPTDTQYF
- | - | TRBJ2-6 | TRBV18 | TGTGCCAGCTCACCACTACGACTCAGACTTTCTGGGGCCAACGTCCTGACTTTC | CASSPLRLRLSGANVLTF
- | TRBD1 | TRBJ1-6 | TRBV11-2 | TGTGCCAGCAGAATACCGGGACAGGGAAATAATTCACCCCTCCACTTT | CASRIPGQGNNSPLHF